This record concerns one T cell receptor beta chain sequence. What it binds is not known. The sample originates from a study of regulatory T cells in long-lasting Graves disease. V lost 4 bases and J 4 bases, leaving 13 bases between the germline ends. Per the germline V gene, CDR1 is LNHDA and CDR2 is SQIVND (reference sequence). This CDR3 spans 14 amino acids. General study results and limits: The study found persistent patients shared more public clonotypes (more than 2,500) than new patients (over 900). Persistent Graves' patients showed less TCR diversity than newly diagnosed patients showed.

Libraries of TCR beta came from iRepertoire HTBI primers plus Arm-PCR of CDR3 regions. Original processing notes: Identified segments across samples numbered some 62 TRBV and roughly 15 TRBJ. MiXCR, applied by TCRdb to the multiplex PCR reads, yields one record per CDR3 protein. The authors' filters were not applied to this entry. The table lists more than 650,000 distinct CDR3 sequences, around 32% of them singletons, with about 40% in the top ten. The time point denotes: persistent/refractory GD, antithyroid drugs over 5 years with positive TRAb. Scientists built the TCR library using RNA that was extracted from PBMCs. The peripheral blood volume drawn was around 10 milliliters, and it was collected into EDTA tubes.

The chain recombines TRBV19 with TRBJ1-2; a possible D gene is TRBD1 (6 bases). The sample here was peripheral blood mononuclear cells (PBMCs), taken when the disease was refractory, from a patient treated with antithyroid drugs. This clonotype was sampled from a female donor with Graves disease. The CDR3 spells CASSKPGVGYGYTF. CDR3 sequence (DNA): TGTGCCAGTAGTAAGCCAGGGGTTGGCTATGGCTACACCTTC. Together with reference TRBV19 and TRBJ1-2, the CDR3 gives the full variable domain: DGGITQSPKYLFRKEGQNVTLSCEQNLNHDAMYWYRQDPGQGLRLIYYSQIVNDFQKGDIAEGYSVSREKKESFPLTVTSAQKNPTAFYLCASSKPGVGYGYTFGSGTRLTVV.